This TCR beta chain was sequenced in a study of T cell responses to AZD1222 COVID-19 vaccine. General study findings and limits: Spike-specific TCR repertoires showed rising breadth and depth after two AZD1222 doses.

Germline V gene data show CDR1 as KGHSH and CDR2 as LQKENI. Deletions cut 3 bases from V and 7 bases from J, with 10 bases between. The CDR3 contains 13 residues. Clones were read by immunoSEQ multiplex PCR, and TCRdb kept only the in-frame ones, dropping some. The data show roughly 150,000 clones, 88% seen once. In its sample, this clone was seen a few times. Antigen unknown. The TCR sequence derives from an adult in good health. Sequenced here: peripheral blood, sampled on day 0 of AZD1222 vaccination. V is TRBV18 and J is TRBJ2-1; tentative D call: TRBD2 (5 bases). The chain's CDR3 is CASSPRVGNEQFF. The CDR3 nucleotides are TGTGCCAGCTCACCGAGGGTTGGGAATGAGCAGTTCTTC.